The 27 T cell receptor beta chains listed next were all sequenced from one sample in a study of early stage breast cancer tumors. The data were produced by immunoSEQ multiplex PCR, yet TCRdb's version contains in-frame clones alone and is incomplete. The data contain tens of thousands of clones, under 95% of them singletons. Sequencing was carried out using blood. The source is a person aged 70 to 85 with breast cancer.

This rearrangement joins TRBV10-3 to TRBJ1-5; the D gene is possibly TRBD1 (6 bases). In germline, CDR1 is ENHRY, CDR2 SYGVKD. This CDR3 is built from 15 residues. V was cut by 8 bases and J by 0 bases, with 14 bases left in between. The DNA for the CDR3 is TGTGCCATCGGAAGTCGACAGGATAGCAATCAGCCCCAGCATTTT. Its translation: CAIGSRQDSNQPQHF.

CDR3 amino acids: CASSLRQEGVLETQYF. CDR3 coding DNA: TGCGCCAGCAGCTTGCGTCAAGAGGGGGTTTTAGAGACCCAGTACTTC. The chain combines TRBV5-1 with TRBJ2-5; the D gene is possibly TRBD1 (6 bases). The germline V gene encodes CDR1 SGHRS and CDR2 YFSETQ. The germline V and J ends were trimmed by 1 base and 4 bases, with 17 bases remaining between them. The CDR3 length is 16 residues.

On this clone itself: At one of its ends the junction is not consistent with the germline gene, which may arise from a read error. The chain combines TRBV27 with TRBJ2-4; 11 bases are a match to TRBD1. Germline V lookup: CDR1 MNHEY, CDR2 SMNVEV (reference sequence). CDR3 length: 16 residues. The DNA of the CDR3 is TGTGCCAGCAGTTCGCCCTCGGGACAGGGGGTATCCACCTCCTTCTTC. Translating gives CASSSPSGQGVSTSFF.

DNA for the CDR3: TGCAGCTGCCAGGGCCGCGCGAACACCGGGGAGCTGTTTTTT. Amino acid sequence: CSCQGRANTGELFF. The rearrangement uses TRBV29-1 and TRBJ2-2; a weak D match, TRBD1 (5 bases). The CDR3 is made up of 14 amino acids. Germline V gene lookup returns CDR1 SQVTM and CDR2 ANQGSEA. Trimming removed 8 bases at V and 0 bases at J, with 13 bases between.

This rearrangement joins TRBV5-5 to TRBJ2-7; no firm D call. Germline CDR1 reads SGHKS; CDR2 reads YYEKEE (reference sequence). Trimming took off 3 bases at V and 5 bases at J, with 6 bases between the two ends. The CDR3 totals 11 residues. CDR3 nucleotides: TGTGCCAGCAGCTACCTAGACGAGCAGTACTTC. Translation: CASSYLDEQYF.

This chain's CDR3 is CASSSGAYGYTF. CDR3 coding DNA: TGTGCCAGCAGCTCTGGGGCATATGGCTACACCTTC. The rearrangement joins TRBV7-9 to TRBJ1-2, with D possibly being TRBD1 (5 bases). Germline-derived CDR1 and CDR2 are SEHNR and FQNEAQ (reference sequence). V gave up 4 bases and J gave up 5 bases, with 8 bases separating them. The CDR3 contains 12 residues.

The J gene is TRBJ1-4, the V gene TRBV30; 9 bases align to TRBD1. The CDR3 is 14 residues long. Trimming removed 7 bases from V and 5 bases from J; junction bases left unmatched: 8. The germline CDR1 and CDR2 sequences are GTSNPN and SVGIG (reference sequence). The CDR3 sequence: CAFIPGTGNEKLFF. Written as DNA, the CDR3 is TGTGCCTTCATACCCGGGACAGGGAATGAAAAACTGTTTTTT.

The rearrangement uses TRBV7-9 and TRBJ1-1; no definite D call. Germline CDR1 and CDR2: SEHNR and FQNEAQ (reference sequence). V was pared by 3 bases and J by 6 bases, with 14 bases between. This CDR3 is 14 amino acids long. The DNA of the CDR3 is TGTGCCAGCAGCTTTAAATCGGGTTATCCTGAAGCTTTCTTT. Protein: CASSFKSGYPEAFF.

This clone appeared a single time. The CDR3 bases are TGTGCCTGGAGTGCGAAGAGGGAGGGCGAGCAGTACTTC. This encodes CAWSAKREGEQYF. V and J are TRBV30 and TRBJ2-7, with 7 bases fitting TRBD2. Germline trimming cut 1 base from V and 6 bases from J; bases unmatched to any gene: 6. The CDR3 totals 13 residues. Germline V gene lookup returns CDR1 GTSNPN and CDR2 SVGIG (reference sequence).

This chain uses TRBV19 with TRBJ1-5; D is unresolved. V gave up 3 bases and J gave up 5 bases, with 8 bases separating them. Germline lookup yields CDR1 LNHDA and CDR2 SQIVND (reference sequence). This CDR3 is 13 amino acids long. DNA for the CDR3: TGTGCCAGTAGTATGATTAGTGATCAGCCCCAGCATTTT. Translation: CASSMISDQPQHF.

There are a few counts of this clone. CDR3 protein: CASSGLSSGGSTETQYF. CDR3 bases: TGTGCCAGCAGCGGCCTTTCTAGCGGGGGGTCCACAGAGACCCAGTACTTC. The chain has TRBV7-2 and TRBJ2-5; 11 bases are shared with TRBD2. The CDR3 totals 17 residues. Trimming at V came to 5 bases and at J to 4 bases, leaving 12 bases not matched to a gene. CDR1 SGHTA and CDR2 FQGNSA come from the germline V gene.

The chain is built from TRBV5-1 and TRBJ1-2; 8 positions match TRBD1. After removal of 4 bases from V and 8 bases from J, the junction contained 13 bases not matched to a gene. There are 15 residues in the CDR3. Germline-derived CDR1 and CDR2 are SGHRS and YFSETQ. CDR3 bases: TGCGCCAGCAGCGAAACCACCCAGGGGGCGGGAGGCTACACCTTC. Translated, it gives CASSETTQGAGGYTF.

This chain links TRBV11-2 with TRBJ2-3, with TRBD2 identical over 12 bases. The CDR3 extends over 15 amino acids. Germline CDR1 reads SGHAT; CDR2 reads FQNNGV. The V gene end was trimmed by 5 bases and the J gene end by 7 bases; junction bases not matched to a gene: 7. CDR3: CASSLAGGTQHTQYF. The DNA for the CDR3 is TGTGCCAGCAGCCTAGCGGGGGGGACACAGCATACGCAGTATTTT.

The V call is TRBV9, the J call TRBJ1-6; unclear D gene. The CDR3 consists of 14 residues. Germline V gene sequence: CDR1 SGDLS, CDR2 YYNGEE. V lost 4 bases and J 6 bases, leaving 11 bases between the germline ends. The CDR3 bases are TGTGCCAGCAGCCTTCGACATATTAATTCACCCCTCCACTTT. It translates to CASSLRHINSPLHF. The full variable domain, completed using reference TRBV9 and TRBJ1-6, is DSGVTQTPKHLITATGQRVTLRCSPRSGDLSVYWYQQSLDQGLQFLIQYYNGEERAKGNILERFSAQQFPDLHSELNLSSLELGDSALYFCASSLRHINSPLHFGNGTRLTVT.

J is TRBJ2-3 and V is TRBV15; TRBD2 agrees at 12 bases. The ends lost 8 bases at V and 2 bases at J; junction bases unmatched: 5. Germline assignment: CDR1 LNHNV and CDR2 YYDKDF (reference sequence). This CDR3 region has 15 residues. CDR3 nucleotide sequence: TGTGCCACCGGTCTAGCGGGAGGGAACACAGATACGCAGTATTTT. As protein: CATGLAGGNTDTQYF.

V is TRBV6-5 and J is TRBJ1-5, with 10 bases fitting TRBD1. This CDR3 is built from 13 residues. After removal of 6 bases from V and 9 bases from J, the junction contained 5 bases not matched to a gene. Germline V gives CDR1 MNHEY, CDR2 SVGAGI. CDR3 nucleotides: TGTGCCAGCAGAGGGACAGGGGAGGGGCCCCAGCATTTT. This sequence encodes CASRGTGEGPQHF.

This chain links TRBV7-2 with TRBJ2-2, with 7 nucleotides matching TRBD2. V lost 8 bases, J lost 7 bases, and 10 bases stayed unmatched. The CDR3 runs to 14 residues. Germline values: CDR1 SGHTA, CDR2 FQGNSA. The CDR3 loop is CASVLVGGIGELFF. In DNA form, the CDR3 reads TGTGCCAGCGTATTGGTGGGGGGGATCGGGGAGCTGTTTTTT.

The chain recombines TRBV6-1 with TRBJ2-7, with 7 bases that match TRBD1. Germline loops: CDR1 MNHNS, CDR2 SASEGT. Trimming took 5 bases from V and 5 from J; bases not matched to a gene: 9. The CDR3 totals 14 residues. CDR3: CASSPDRVRHEQYF. The CDR3 DNA is TGTGCCAGCAGTCCTGACAGGGTAAGACACGAGCAGTACTTC.

The V and J genes are TRBV5-4 and TRBJ2-7; D is undetermined. V lost 4 bases, J lost 5 bases, and 19 bases lay in between. Germline-derived CDR1 and CDR2 are SGHNT and YYREEE (reference sequence). The CDR3 totals 15 residues. The CDR3 nucleotides read TGTGCCAGCAGCCCGTCCGTGGCTCCCCGGGACGAGCAGTACTTC. Protein sequence: CASSPSVAPRDEQYF.

This chain joins TRBV19 and TRBJ1-2; no firm D call. V gave up 8 bases and J gave up 8 bases, with 15 bases separating them. Germline CDR1 and CDR2: LNHDA and SQIVND (reference sequence). This CDR3 is built from 12 residues. The CDR3 nucleotides are TGTGCCAGTCACCCCCCGGGTATGGGCTACACCTTC. This sequence encodes CASHPPGMGYTF.

This sequence joins TRBV11-2 and TRBJ2-2; 11 bases are shared with TRBD2. Germline V CDR1 and CDR2: SGHAT, FQNNGV. The CDR3 length is 15 residues. V lost 6 bases, J lost 6 bases, and 6 bases stayed unmatched. CDR3 DNA: TGTGCCAGCAGGCCACTAGCGGGAGCGGCCGGGGAGCTGTTTTTT. This translates into CASRPLAGAAGELFF.

The rearrangement joins TRBV2 to TRBJ1-2, with D possibly TRBD1 on 5 matching bases. This CDR3 is 13 amino acids long. V lost 8 bases and J lost 6, with 16 bases in between. Germline V gene lookup returns CDR1 SNHLY and CDR2 FYNNEI. CDR3 protein: CASRGRGRHGYTF. The CDR3 bases are TGTGCCAGCCGAGGAAGGGGCCGCCATGGCTACACCTTC.

V and J are TRBV6-5 and TRBJ1-2; 12 bases agree with TRBD1. With V trimmed by 2 bases and J by 8 bases, 6 bases remained unmatched. Germline assignment: CDR1 MNHEY and CDR2 SVGAGI. The CDR3 extends over 15 amino acids. CDR3 bases: TGTGCCAGCAGTTACAGGCTGGGGACAGGGGGCGGCTACACCTTC. Amino acid sequence: CASSYRLGTGGGYTF.

The chain couples TRBV2 to TRBJ2-7; 10 bases agree with TRBD1. CDR1 is SNHLY and CDR2 is FYNNEI in the germline V gene. This CDR3 has 15 amino acids. V dropped 5 bases and J dropped 7; count of bases not matched to a gene: 11. CDR3 residues: CASSPRQGASGEQYF. CDR3 coding DNA: TGTGCCAGCAGTCCCCGACAGGGGGCTAGCGGGGAGCAGTACTTC. The full variable domain, in which reference TRBV2 and TRBJ2-7 provide the parts outside the CDR3, is EPEVTQTPSHQVTQMGQEVILRCVPISNHLYFYWYRQILGQKVEFLVSFYNNEISEKSEIFDDQFSVERPDGSNFTLKIRSTKLEDSAMYFCASSPRQGASGEQYFGPGTRLTVT.

The chain uses TRBV2 and TRBJ1-2; 11 positions agree with TRBD1. The CDR3 has 14 residues. Germline assignment: CDR1 SNHLY and CDR2 FYNNEI. After removal of 4 bases from V and 4 bases from J, the junction contained 2 bases not matched to a gene. The CDR3 reads CASSAGTGGYGYTF. The CDR3, as DNA: TGTGCCAGCAGTGCCGGGACAGGGGGCTATGGCTACACCTTC.

This clone was seen only once. The chain employs TRBV5-1 and TRBJ2-7, with D perhaps TRBD2 (6 bases). The CDR3 contains 13 residues. Germline V gene sequence: CDR1 SGHRS, CDR2 YFSETQ. The ends were cut back, 0 bases at V and 6 bases at J, with 10 bases in the middle. Here the CDR3 reads CASSLAGEAEQYF. DNA of the CDR3: TGCGCCAGCAGCTTGGCGGGAGAGGCCGAGCAGTACTTC.

This clone has only a few counts. V and J are TRBV29-1 and TRBJ1-1; tentatively, D is TRBD1 (6 bases). The CDR3 length is 12 residues. Trimming removed 5 bases from V and 3 bases from J, with 10 bases in between. CDR1 is SQVTM and CDR2 is ANQGSEA in the germline V gene. As DNA, the CDR3 is TGCAGCGTTAGGCAGGGGCACACTGAAGCTTTCTTT. This translates into CSVRQGHTEAFF.